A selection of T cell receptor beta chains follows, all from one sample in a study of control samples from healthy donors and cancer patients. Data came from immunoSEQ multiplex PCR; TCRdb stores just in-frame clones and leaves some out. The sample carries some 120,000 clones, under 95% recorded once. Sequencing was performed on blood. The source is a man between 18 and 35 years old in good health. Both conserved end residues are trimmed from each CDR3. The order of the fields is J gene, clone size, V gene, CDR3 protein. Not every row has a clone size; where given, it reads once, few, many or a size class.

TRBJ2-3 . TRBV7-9 ASSLLAGVADTQY
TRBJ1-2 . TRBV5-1 ASSLTGARGYT
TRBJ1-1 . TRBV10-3 AITQGPNTEAF
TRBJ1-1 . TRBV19 ASTAWIFAAMNTEAF
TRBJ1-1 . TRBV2 ASSVGEGATEAF
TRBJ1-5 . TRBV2 ASVSTRGTPQH
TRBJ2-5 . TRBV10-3 AISIAGTETQY
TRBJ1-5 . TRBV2 AGAQGDVGNQPQH
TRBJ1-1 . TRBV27 ASRASGNTEAF
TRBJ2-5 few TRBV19 ASKQQETQY
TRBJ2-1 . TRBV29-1 SAHDVTWQF
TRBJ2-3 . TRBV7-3 ASSSGGADTQY
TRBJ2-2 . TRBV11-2 ASRRQAVTGELF
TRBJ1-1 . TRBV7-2 ASSLMNEAF
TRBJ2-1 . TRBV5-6 ASSLSAREQF
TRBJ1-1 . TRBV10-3 AVRRLDETEAF
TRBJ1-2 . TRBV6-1 ASSEADRDGYT
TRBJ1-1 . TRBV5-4 ASSTVDRATEAF
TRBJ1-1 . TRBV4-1 ASSQGAPPAF
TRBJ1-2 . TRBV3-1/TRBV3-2 ASKGLGDDYGYT
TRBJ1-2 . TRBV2 ASTQGQGPSYGYT
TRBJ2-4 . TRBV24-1 ATSVGTVKNIQY
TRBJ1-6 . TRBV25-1 ASSEDLIWDSPLH
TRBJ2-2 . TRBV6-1 ASSERQYFGELF
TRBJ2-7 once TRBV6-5 ASSWESSYEQY
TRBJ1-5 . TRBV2 ASSEWDSNQPQH
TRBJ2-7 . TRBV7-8 ASSLGGDEQY
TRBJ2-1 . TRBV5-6 ASSPGLSYNEQF
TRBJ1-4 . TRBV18 ASCPAGTGQKLF
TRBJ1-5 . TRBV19 ASRQGLYSNQPQH
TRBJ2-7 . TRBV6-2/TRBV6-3 ASSYGRNYEQY
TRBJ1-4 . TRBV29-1 SVKGRLGEKLF
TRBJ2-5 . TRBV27 ASSFQGVETQY
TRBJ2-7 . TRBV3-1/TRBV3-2 ASSQGVLFRGSEQY
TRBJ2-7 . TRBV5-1 ASSGLQGAREQY
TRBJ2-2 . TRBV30 AWDRASGRELF
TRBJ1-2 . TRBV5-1 ASSLGPTQVNYGYT
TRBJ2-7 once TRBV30 AWSLSGPGYEQY
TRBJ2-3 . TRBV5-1 ASSFGGGADTQY
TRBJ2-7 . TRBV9 ASSVGGGITYEQY
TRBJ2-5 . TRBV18 ASSPRLAETQY
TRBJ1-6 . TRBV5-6 ASSLGGRHNSPLH
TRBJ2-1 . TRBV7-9 ASSLIRTSGYNEQF
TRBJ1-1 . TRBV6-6 ASSYSWNTEAF
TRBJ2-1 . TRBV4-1 ASSQDGGAFFDEQF
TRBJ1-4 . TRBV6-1 ASSEAGDFDEKLF
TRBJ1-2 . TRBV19 ASSIWGSGNYGYT
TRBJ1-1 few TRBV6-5 ASSYWGQANTEAF
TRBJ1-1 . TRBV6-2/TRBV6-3 ASSPGPTGSEAF
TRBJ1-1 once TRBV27 ASTGKGVDTEAF
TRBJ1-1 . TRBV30 AWRLGTGMTEAF
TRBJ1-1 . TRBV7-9 ASRISGTHTEAF
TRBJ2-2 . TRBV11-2 ASRVVGGTNTGELF
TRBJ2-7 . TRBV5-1 ASSPEGSYSYEQY
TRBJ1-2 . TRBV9 ASSDSGTGGYT
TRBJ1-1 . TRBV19 ASSDRGTEAF
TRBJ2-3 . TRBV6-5 ASSRTTTSTDTQY
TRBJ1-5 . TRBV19 ASSAGVGVGQPQH
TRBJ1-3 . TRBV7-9 ASSLAGVGNTIY
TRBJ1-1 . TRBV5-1 ASSLSIQGTEAF